These 3 T cell receptor beta chains share one sample of origin, sequenced in a study of T-cell memory formation after mild COVID-19. TCRdb re-called the 5' RACE reads with MiXCR, one entry per CDR3 protein. In the table there are a few hundred thousand distinct CDR3 sequences, 15% to 20% of which are singletons. The specimen sequenced was PBMCs or a T cell subset sorted from them (not recorded which). The receptors were gathered from a young man who had mild COVID-19 (a few samples of this study predate the infection). Cell type and time point are not known.

The V and J genes are TRBV25-1 and TRBJ2-5; D is perhaps TRBD1 or TRBD2 (5 bases each). CDR1 is MGHDK and CDR2 is SYGVNS in the germline V gene. The CDR3 is 14 amino acids. Trimming shortened V by 3 bases and J by 4 bases, and 12 bases separated the two germline ends. CDR3 coding DNA: TGTGCCAGCAGTGAGGCAGGGAGACGAGAGACCCAGTACTTC. This gives the protein CASSEAGRRETQYF.

V is TRBV18 and J is TRBJ2-7, with 11 bases identical to TRBD1. The V segment lost 4 bases and the J segment 5 bases; nucleotides outside the gene matches: 4. Germline V gene data show CDR1 as KGHSH and CDR2 as LQKENI. CDR3 length: 14 amino acids. In DNA, the CDR3 is TGTGCCAGCTCACAAGGGACAGGGGGAAACGAGCAGTACTTC. Amino acid sequence: CASSQGTGGNEQYF.

This clonotype was seen many times. This chain links TRBV7-2 with TRBJ2-7; D is possibly TRBD2 (6 bases). V dropped 5 bases and J dropped 3 bases, with 11 bases sitting between them. Germline CDR1 SGHTA, CDR2 FQGNSA. The CDR3 has 13 residues. As DNA, the CDR3 is TGTGCCAGCAGCACCGGGCGGGGCTACGAGCAGTACTTC. As protein: CASSTGRGYEQYF.